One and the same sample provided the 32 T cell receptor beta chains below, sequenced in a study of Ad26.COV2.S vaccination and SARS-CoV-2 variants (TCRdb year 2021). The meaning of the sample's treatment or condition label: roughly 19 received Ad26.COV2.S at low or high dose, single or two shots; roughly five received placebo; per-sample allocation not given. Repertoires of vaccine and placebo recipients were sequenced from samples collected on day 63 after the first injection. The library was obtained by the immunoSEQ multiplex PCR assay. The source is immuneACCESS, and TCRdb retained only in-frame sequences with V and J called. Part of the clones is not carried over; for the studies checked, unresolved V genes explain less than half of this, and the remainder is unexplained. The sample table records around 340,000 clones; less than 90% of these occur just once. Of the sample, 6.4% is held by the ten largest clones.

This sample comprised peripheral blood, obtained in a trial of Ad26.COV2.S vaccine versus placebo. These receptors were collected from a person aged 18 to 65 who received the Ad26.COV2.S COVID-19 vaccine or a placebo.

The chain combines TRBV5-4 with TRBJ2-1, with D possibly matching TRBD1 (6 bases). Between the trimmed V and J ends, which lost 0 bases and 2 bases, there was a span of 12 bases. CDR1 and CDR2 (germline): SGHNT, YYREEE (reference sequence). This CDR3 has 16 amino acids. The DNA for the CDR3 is TGTGCCAGCAGCTTGGCCTCGACAGGCACCTACAATGAGCAGTTCTTC. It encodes CASSLASTGTYNEQFF. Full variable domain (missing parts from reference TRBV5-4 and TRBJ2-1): ETGVTQSPTHLIKTRGQQVTLRCSSQSGHNTVSWYQQALGQGPQFIFQYYREEENGRGNFPPRFSGLQFPNYSSELNVNALELDDSALYLCASSLASTGTYNEQFFGPGTRLTVL.

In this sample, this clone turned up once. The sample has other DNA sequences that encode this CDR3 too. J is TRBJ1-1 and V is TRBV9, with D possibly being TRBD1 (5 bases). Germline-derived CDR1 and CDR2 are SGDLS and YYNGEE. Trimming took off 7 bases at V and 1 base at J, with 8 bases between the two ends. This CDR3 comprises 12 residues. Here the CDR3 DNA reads TGTGCCAGCTCAGGGTCGAACACTGAAGCTTTCTTT. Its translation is CASSGSNTEAFF.

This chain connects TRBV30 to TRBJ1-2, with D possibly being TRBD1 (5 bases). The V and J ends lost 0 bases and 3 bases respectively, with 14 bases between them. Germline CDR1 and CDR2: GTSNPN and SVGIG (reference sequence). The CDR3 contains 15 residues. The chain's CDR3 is CAWSVTRQSHYGYTF. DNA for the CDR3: TGTGCCTGGAGTGTAACAAGACAGTCCCACTATGGCTACACCTTC.

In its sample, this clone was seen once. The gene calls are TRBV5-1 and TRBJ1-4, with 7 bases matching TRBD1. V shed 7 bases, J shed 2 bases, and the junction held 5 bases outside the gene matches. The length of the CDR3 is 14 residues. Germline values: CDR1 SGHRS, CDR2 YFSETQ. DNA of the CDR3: TGCGCCAGCGGTGGGGGACAGACTAATGAAAAACTGTTTTTT. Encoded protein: CASGGGQTNEKLFF.

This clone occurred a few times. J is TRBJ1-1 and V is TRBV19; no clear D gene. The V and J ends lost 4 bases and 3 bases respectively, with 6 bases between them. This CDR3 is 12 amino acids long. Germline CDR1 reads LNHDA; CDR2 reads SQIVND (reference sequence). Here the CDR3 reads CASSTPDTEAFF. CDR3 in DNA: TGTGCCAGTAGTACCCCAGACACTGAAGCTTTCTTT.

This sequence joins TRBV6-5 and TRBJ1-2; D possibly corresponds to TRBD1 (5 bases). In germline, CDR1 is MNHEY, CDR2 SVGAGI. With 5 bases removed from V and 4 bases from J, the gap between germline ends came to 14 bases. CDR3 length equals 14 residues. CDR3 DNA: TGTGCCAGCAGTCCCGTCTCAGGGACCTATGGCTACACCTTC. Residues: CASSPVSGTYGYTF.

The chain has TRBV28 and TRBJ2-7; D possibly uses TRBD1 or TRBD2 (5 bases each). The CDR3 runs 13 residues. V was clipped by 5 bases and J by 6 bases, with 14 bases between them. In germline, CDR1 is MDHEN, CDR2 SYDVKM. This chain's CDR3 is CASSTLPGSEQYF. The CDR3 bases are TGTGCCAGCAGTACTCTTCCAGGGAGCGAGCAGTACTTC.

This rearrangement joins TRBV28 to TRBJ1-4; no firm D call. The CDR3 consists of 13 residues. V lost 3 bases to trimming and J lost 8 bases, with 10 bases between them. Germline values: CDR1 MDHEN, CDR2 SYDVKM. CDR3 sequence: CASSLEGLEKLFF. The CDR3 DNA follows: TGTGCCAGCAGTTTGGAGGGTTTAGAAAAACTGTTTTTT.

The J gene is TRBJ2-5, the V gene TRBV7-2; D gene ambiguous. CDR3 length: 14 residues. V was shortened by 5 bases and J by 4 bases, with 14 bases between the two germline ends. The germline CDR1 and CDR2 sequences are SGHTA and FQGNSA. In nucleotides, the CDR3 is TGTGCCAGCAGCCCCCCCCCGGAAAGAGAGACCCAGTACTTC. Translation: CASSPPPERETQYF. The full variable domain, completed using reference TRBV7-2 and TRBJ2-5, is GAGVSQSPSNKVTEKGKDVELRCDPISGHTALYWYRQSLGQGLEFLIYFQGNSAPDKSGLPSDRFSAERTGGSVSTLTIQRTQQEDSAVYLCASSPPPERETQYFGPGTRLLVL.

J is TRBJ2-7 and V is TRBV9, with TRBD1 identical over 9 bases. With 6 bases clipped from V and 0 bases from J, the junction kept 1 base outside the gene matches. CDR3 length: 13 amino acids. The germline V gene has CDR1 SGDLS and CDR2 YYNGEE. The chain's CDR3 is CASMGQGSYEQYF. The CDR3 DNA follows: TGTGCCAGCATGGGACAGGGCTCCTACGAGCAGTACTTC.

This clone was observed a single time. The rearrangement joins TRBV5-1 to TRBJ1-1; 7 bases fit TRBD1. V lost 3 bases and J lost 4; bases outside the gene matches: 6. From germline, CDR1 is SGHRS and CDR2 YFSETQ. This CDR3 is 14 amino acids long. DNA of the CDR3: TGCGCCAGCAGCTCCACAGGGGTAGGCACTGAAGCTTTCTTT. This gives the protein CASSSTGVGTEAFF.

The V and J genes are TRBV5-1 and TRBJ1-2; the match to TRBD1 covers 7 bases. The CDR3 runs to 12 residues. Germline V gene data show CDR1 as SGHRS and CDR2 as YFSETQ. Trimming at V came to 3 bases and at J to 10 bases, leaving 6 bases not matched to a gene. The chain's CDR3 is CASSSAGQNYTF. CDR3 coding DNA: TGCGCCAGCAGCTCTGCGGGACAGAACTACACCTTC.

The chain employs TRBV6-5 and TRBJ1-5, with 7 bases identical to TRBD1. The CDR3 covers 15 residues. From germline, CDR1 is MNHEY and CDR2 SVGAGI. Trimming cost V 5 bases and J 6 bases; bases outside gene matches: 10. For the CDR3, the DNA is TGTGCCAGCAGTCGCCAGGGGGGAGTTGCTCAGCCCCAGCATTTT. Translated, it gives CASSRQGGVAQPQHF.

The CDR3 loop is CASSPHRGSAGEKLFF. The CDR3 DNA reads TGTGCCAGTAGTCCTCACAGGGGATCAGCTGGTGAAAAACTGTTTTTT. This chain connects TRBV19 to TRBJ1-4; 7 bases match TRBD1. Germline CDR1 LNHDA, CDR2 SQIVND (reference sequence). The CDR3 consists of 16 residues. Trimming took 5 bases from V and 7 from J; bases not matched to a gene: 13.

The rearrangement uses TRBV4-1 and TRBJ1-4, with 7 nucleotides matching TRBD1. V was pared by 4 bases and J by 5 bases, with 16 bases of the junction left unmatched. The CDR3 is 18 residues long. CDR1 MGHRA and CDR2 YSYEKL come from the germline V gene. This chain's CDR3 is CASSPRIVTGRQNEKLFF. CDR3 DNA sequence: TGCGCCAGCAGCCCCCGTATAGTGACAGGGCGCCAAAATGAAAAACTGTTTTTT.

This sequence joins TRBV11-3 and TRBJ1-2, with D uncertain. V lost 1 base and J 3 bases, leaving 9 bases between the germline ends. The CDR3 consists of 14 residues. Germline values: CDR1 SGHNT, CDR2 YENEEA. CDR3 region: CASSLVWGDYGYTF. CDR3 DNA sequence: TGTGCCAGCAGCTTAGTATGGGGAGACTATGGCTACACCTTC.

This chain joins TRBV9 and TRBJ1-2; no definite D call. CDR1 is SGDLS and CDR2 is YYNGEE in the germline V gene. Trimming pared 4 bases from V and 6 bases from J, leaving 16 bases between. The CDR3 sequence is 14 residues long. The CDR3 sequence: CASSLGRLPHGYTF. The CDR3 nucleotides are TGTGCCAGCAGCCTCGGACGCCTTCCACATGGCTACACCTTC.

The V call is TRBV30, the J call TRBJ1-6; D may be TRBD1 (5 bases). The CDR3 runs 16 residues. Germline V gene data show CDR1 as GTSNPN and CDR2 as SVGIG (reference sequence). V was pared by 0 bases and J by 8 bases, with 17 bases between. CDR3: CAWSVSTGSWHSPLHF. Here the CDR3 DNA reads TGTGCCTGGAGTGTATCTACAGGTAGTTGGCATTCACCCCTCCACTTT.

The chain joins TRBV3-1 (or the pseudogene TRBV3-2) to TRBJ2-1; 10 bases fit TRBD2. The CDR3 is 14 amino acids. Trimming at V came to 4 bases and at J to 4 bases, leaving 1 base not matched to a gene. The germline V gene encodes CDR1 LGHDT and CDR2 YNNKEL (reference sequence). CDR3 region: CASSRTSGYNEQFF. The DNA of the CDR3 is TGTGCCAGCAGCCGGACTAGCGGTTACAATGAGCAGTTCTTC.

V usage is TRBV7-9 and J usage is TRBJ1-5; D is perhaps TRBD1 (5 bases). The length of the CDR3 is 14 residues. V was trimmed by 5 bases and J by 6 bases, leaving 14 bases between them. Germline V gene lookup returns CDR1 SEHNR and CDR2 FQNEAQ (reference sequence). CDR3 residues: CASSLVGGSQPQHF. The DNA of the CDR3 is TGTGCCAGCAGCCTTGTTGGGGGGAGTCAGCCCCAGCATTTT.

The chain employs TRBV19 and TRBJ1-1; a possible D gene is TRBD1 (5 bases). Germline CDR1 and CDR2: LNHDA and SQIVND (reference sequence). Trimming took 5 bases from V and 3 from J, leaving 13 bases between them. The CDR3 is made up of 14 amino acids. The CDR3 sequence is CASSAVGGDTEAFF. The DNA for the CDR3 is TGTGCCAGTAGTGCTGTTGGGGGGGACACTGAAGCTTTCTTT.

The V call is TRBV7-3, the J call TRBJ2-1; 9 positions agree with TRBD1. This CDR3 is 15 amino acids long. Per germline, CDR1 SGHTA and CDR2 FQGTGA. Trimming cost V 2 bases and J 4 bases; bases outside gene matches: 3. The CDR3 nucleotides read TGTGCCAGCAGCTTAGACAGGGGGACGTACAATGAGCAGTTCTTC. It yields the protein CASSLDRGTYNEQFF.

CDR3 nucleotides: TGTGCCAGTAGTCCTCCCCGACCAGGACTAGCGGGAGTCGCAGGGGAGCTGTTTTTT. This translates into CASSPPRPGLAGVAGELFF. The gene calls are TRBV19 and TRBJ2-2; the match to TRBD2 covers 13 bases. Germline V lookup: CDR1 LNHDA, CDR2 SQIVND (reference sequence). J gave up 8 bases and V 5 bases, and 17 bases lay outside the gene matches. This CDR3 is 19 amino acids long.

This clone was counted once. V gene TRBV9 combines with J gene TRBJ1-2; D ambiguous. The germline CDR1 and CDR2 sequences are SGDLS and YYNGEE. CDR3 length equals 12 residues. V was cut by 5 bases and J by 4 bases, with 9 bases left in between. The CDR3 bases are TGTGCCAGCAGTTTAATAGGCTATGGCTACACCTTC. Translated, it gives CASSLIGYGYTF.

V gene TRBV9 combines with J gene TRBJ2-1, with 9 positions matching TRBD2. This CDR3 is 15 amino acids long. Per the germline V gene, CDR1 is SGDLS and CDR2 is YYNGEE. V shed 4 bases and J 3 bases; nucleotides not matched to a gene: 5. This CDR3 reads CASSSQREDYNEQFF. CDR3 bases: TGTGCCAGCAGCTCACAGCGGGAGGACTACAATGAGCAGTTCTTC.

The chain's CDR3 is CSVPGQSNEKLFF. The CDR3, as DNA: TGCAGCGTGCCGGGACAGTCTAATGAAAAACTGTTTTTT. The J gene is TRBJ1-4, the V gene TRBV29-1; TRBD1 aligns across 7 bases. Losses at the gene ends were 6 bases for V and 3 bases for J; bases not matched to a gene: 4. The CDR3 runs to 13 residues. CDR1 is SQVTM and CDR2 is ANQGSEA in the germline V gene.

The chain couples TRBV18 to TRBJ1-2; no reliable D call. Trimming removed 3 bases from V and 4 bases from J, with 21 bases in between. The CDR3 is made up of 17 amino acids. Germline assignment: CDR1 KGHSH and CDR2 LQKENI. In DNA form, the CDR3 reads TGTGCCAGCTCACCCTTGACCGGGCGGACGCAAGGCTATGGCTACACCTTC. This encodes CASSPLTGRTQGYGYTF.

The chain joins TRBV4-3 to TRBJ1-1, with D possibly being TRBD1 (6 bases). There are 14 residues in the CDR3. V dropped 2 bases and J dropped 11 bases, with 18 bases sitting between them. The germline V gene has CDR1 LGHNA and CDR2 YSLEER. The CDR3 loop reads CASSQLTGGLRAFF. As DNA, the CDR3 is TGCGCCAGCAGCCAACTGACGGGGGGGCTAAGGGCTTTCTTT.

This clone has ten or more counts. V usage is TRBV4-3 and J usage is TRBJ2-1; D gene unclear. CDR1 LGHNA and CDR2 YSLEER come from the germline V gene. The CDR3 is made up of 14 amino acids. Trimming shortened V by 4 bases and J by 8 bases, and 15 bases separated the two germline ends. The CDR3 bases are TGCGCCAGCAGCCCTCGACCCCCCGGAGATGAGCAGTTCTTC. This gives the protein CASSPRPPGDEQFF.

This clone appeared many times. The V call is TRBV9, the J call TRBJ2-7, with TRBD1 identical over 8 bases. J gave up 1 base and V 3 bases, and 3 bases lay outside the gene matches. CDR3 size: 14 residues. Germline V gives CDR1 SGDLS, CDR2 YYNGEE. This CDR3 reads CASSGRDRSYEQYF. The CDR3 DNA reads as TGTGCCAGCAGCGGCCGGGACAGGTCCTACGAGCAGTACTTC. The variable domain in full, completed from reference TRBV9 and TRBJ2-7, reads DSGVTQTPKHLITATGQRVTLRCSPRSGDLSVYWYQQSLDQGLQFLIQYYNGEERAKGNILERFSAQQFPDLHSELNLSSLELGDSALYFCASSGRDRSYEQYFGPGTRLTVT.

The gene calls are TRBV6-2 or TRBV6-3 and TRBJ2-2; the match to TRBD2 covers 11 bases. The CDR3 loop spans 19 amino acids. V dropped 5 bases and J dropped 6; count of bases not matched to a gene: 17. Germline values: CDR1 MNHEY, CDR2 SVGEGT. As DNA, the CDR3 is TGTGCCAGCAGTCCGACCGTCCTAGCGGGGGGTCTCCAGTCCGGGGAGCTGTTTTTT. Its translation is CASSPTVLAGGLQSGELFF.

In DNA form, the CDR3 reads TGTGCCTGGGACGCCCGGGACAGGGGAGGTCTGGGAAACACCATATATTTT. Encoded protein: CAWDARDRGGLGNTIYF. The rearrangement uses TRBV30 and TRBJ1-3, with 10 bases aligning to TRBD1. The CDR3 is 17 amino acids. J lost 4 bases, V lost 5 bases, and 14 bases had no gene match. CDR1 is GTSNPN, CDR2 SVGIG, per germline (reference sequence).